These T cell receptor beta chains were read from a single sample in a study of blood T cell repertoires in COVID-19. Using immunoSEQ multiplex PCR, the repertoire was profiled, and TCRdb retains in-frame clones only, with some absent. Counted here are hundreds of thousands of clones, less than 90% occurring once; the ten biggest clones make up 10% to 15%. Sequencing used peripheral blood. The origin of the receptors is a human donor in a cohort sampled during active COVID-19. Each CDR3 is given with its conserved first and last residue. A D gene is named only where the DNA matches it firmly. Size values are once, few and many counts, or a class for expanded clones, and some rows have none.

D	length	V	size	J	DNA	CDR3
TRBD2	15	TRBV7-2	.	TRBJ2-1	TGTGCCAGCAGCTACCGGACTAGCGGCTACAATGAGCAGTTCTTC	CASSYRTSGYNEQFF
.	16	TRBV6-5	.	TRBJ1-3	TGTGCCAGCAGTTACTCGGACACGCGGACTGGAAACACCATATATTTT	CASSYSDTRTGNTIYF
TRBD2	15	TRBV14	.	TRBJ2-1	TGTGCCAGCAGCCAAAGACTAGCGGGTTACAATGAGCAGTTCTTC	CASSQRLAGYNEQFF
TRBD2	14	TRBV18	.	TRBJ2-1	TGTGCCAGCTCACCCGAAGCGGGGTCAAATGAGCAGTTCTTC	CASSPEAGSNEQFF
.	14	TRBV6-5	.	TRBJ2-1	TGTGCCAGCAGCCCAGGGTTTGCCTACAATGAGCAGTTCTTC	CASSPGFAYNEQFF
.	14	TRBV6-5	few	TRBJ1-1	TGTGCCAGCAGTTCCCCGGGGTTGAACACTGAAGCTTTCTTT	CASSSPGLNTEAFF
.	16	TRBV4-1	.	TRBJ2-1	TGCGCCAGCAGACCGAGCGCGCAACACTCCTACAATGAGCAGTTCTTC	CASRPSAQHSYNEQFF
TRBD2	13	TRBV6-5	.	TRBJ2-7	TGTGCCAGCAGGCGGGAGGGGACCTACGAGCAGTACTTC	CASRREGTYEQYF
.	12	TRBV12-3/TRBV12-4	.	TRBJ1-1	TGTGCCAGCAGCCCTCGAGACACTGAAGCTTTCTTT	CASSPRDTEAFF
.	15	TRBV7-2	.	TRBJ2-7	TGTGCCAGCACTCCGGCCGGGACTTCCACCTACGAGCAGTACTTC	CASTPAGTSTYEQYF
.	12	TRBV29-1	.	TRBJ2-5	TGCAGCATCCGAGGAGGGAGAGAGACCCAGTACTTC	CSIRGGRETQYF
.	12	TRBV6-6	.	TRBJ2-3	TGTGCCAGCAGCCCCCAGTCAGATACGCAGTATTTT	CASSPQSDTQYF
.	14	TRBV27	.	TRBJ2-1	TGTGCCAGCAGTTTTACTCAATCCTACAATGAGCAGTTCTTC	CASSFTQSYNEQFF
.	13	TRBV4-1	.	TRBJ1-5	TGCGCCAGCAGCCAAGATCACAGCCGGCCCCAGCATTTT	CASSQDHSRPQHF
TRBD1	13	TRBV6-6	.	TRBJ1-6	TGTGCCAGCAGGGGACAGAGTAATTCACCCCTCCACTTT	CASRGQSNSPLHF
.	11	TRBV20-1	.	TRBJ2-7	TGCAGTGCTACCAGTATCTACGAGCAGTACTTC	CSATSIYEQYF
TRBD1	15	TRBV28	.	TRBJ1-4	TGTGCCAGCAGTTTGGCGGCAGGGGGTGGTGAAAAACTGTTTTTT	CASSLAAGGGEKLFF
TRBD1	15	TRBV25-1	.	TRBJ1-3	TGTGCCAGCAGTGAGGGACAGGTACTCGGAAACACCATATATTTT	CASSEGQVLGNTIYF
.	14	TRBV5-4	.	TRBJ1-6	TGTGCCAGCAGCTTAGAACAGGGAAATTCACCCCTCCACTTT	CASSLEQGNSPLHF
.	15	TRBV5-1	.	TRBJ1-3	TGCGCCAGCAGCTTGGGACAGCTCTCTGGAAACACCATATATTTT	CASSLGQLSGNTIYF
.	15	TRBV19	.	TRBJ2-2	TGTGCCAGTAGTATCGTGGAGCGAAACACCGGGGAGCTGTTTTTT	CASSIVERNTGELFF
.	14	TRBV6-1	.	TRBJ2-7	TGTGCCAGCAGTGAAATAGCGCCCTCCTACGAGCAGTACTTC	CASSEIAPSYEQYF
.	13	TRBV14	.	TRBJ2-7	TGTGCCAGCAGCCTCGGACACACCTACGAGCAGTACTTC	CASSLGHTYEQYF
.	19	TRBV28	.	TRBJ2-2	TGTGCCAGCAGTCCCCTTCCCGGGACAAATAAAACGAACACCGGGGAGCTGTTTTTT	CASSPLPGTNKTNTGELFF
.	12	TRBV28	.	TRBJ2-3	TGTGCCTGCGGAGGGCGCACAGATACGCAGTATTTT	CACGGRTDTQYF
.	13	TRBV28	once	TRBJ2-1	TGTGCCAGCAGTTTGTCAGGGCCAAATGAGCAGTTCTTC	CASSLSGPNEQFF
TRBD2	15	TRBV11-2	.	TRBJ2-3	TGTGCCGTACGAGGTCGAGCGGGAGACGCAGATACGCAGTATTTT	CAVRGRAGDADTQYF
TRBD2	13	TRBV18	.	TRBJ2-5	TGTGCCAGCTCACCCGGACTAGTAGAGACCCAGTACTTC	CASSPGLVETQYF
.	15	TRBV15	.	TRBJ2-7	TGTGCCACCGCCAGCGAGAGGGACTTCTCCTACGAGCAGTACTTC	CATASERDFSYEQYF
.	14	TRBV5-1	.	TRBJ1-3	TGCGCCAGCAGCTTGGACACGCCCGGGAACACCATATATTTT	CASSLDTPGNTIYF
TRBD1	17	TRBV19	.	TRBJ1-1	TGTGCCAGTAGTATTTCCCGAGACAGGGGTCCGGCGGGTGGAGCTTTCTTT	CASSISRDRGPAGGAFF
TRBD2	14	TRBV7-6	few	TRBJ2-7	TGTGCCAGCAGCTTAGGACTAGCGGGAGGTGAGCAGTACTTC	CASSLGLAGGEQYF
TRBD1	16	TRBV10-2	few	TRBJ1-1	TGCGCCAGCTGGCAGACAGGGGCCGCGACAAACACTGAAGCTTTCTTT	CASWQTGAATNTEAFF
TRBD1	16	TRBV24-1	.	TRBJ2-2	TGTGCCACCAGTGAAACCGGGACAGGGTTAATCGGGGAGCTGTTTTTT	CATSETGTGLIGELFF
TRBD2	17	TRBV7-6	.	TRBJ2-1	TGTGCCAGCAGCTTAAGGCCCCAGACTAGCGGGAGCCTTGAGCAGTTCTTC	CASSLRPQTSGSLEQFF
TRBD2	16	TRBV27	.	TRBJ2-1	TGTGCCAGCAGTTCCCCGGGACTAGGGAGGAGGGATGAGCAGTTCTTC	CASSSPGLGRRDEQFF
TRBD1	16	TRBV23-1	.	TRBJ1-1	TGCGCCAGCAGTCAATCTGAAACCAGGGGGGACACTGAAGCTTTCTTT	CASSQSETRGDTEAFF
.	15	TRBV7-8	.	TRBJ1-1	TGTGCCAGCAGCTTAGATATCGGGGGTAACACTGAAGCTTTCTTT	CASSLDIGGNTEAFF
.	16	TRBV3-1/TRBV3-2	.	TRBJ1-3	TGTGCCACCCTCTTGGGAGGGAAAGTCTCTGGAAACACCATATATTTT	CATLLGGKVSGNTIYF
.	15	TRBV19	.	TRBJ2-5	TGTGCCAGTGCACAGGATAGCAGGAGACAAGAGACCCAGTACTTC	CASAQDSRRQETQYF
.	13	TRBV3-1/TRBV3-2	.	TRBJ2-7	TGTGCCAGCAGCCAAGAGGACAGCTACGAGCAGTACTTC	CASSQEDSYEQYF
.	14	TRBV9	few	TRBJ2-3	TGTGCCAGCAGCGTAGGCGGGATAGGAGATACGCAGTATTTT	CASSVGGIGDTQYF
.	14	TRBV6-5	.	TRBJ2-5	TGTGCCAGCAGTCATCGAGACAGAAGAGAGACCCAGTACTTC	CASSHRDRRETQYF
.	16	TRBV28	.	TRBJ2-1	TGTGCCAGCAGTCCTTTTGGGGCAGGTATCGGTGGTGAGCAGTTCTTC	CASSPFGAGIGGEQFF